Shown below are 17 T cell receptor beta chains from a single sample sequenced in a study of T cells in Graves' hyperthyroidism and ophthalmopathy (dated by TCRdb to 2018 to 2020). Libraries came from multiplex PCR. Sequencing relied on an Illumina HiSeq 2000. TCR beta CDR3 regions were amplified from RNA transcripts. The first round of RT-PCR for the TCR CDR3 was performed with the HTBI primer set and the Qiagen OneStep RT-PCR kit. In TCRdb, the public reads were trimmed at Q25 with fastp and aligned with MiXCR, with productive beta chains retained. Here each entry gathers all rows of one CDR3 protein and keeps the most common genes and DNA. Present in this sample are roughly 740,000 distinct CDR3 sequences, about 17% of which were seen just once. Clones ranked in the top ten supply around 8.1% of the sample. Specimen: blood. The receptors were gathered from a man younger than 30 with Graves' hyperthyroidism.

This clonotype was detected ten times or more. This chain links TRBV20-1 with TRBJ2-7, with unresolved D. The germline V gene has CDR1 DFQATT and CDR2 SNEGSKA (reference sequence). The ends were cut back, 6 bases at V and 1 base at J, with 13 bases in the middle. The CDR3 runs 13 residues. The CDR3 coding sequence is TGCAGTGCAGAGCAACGGGTTTCCTACGAGCAGTACTTC. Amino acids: CSAEQRVSYEQYF.

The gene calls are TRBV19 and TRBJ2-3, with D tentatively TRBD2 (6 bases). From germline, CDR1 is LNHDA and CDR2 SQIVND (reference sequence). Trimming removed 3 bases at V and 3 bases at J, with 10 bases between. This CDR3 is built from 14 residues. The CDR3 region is CASSIWAGTDTQYF. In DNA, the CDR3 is TGTGCCAGTAGTATTTGGGCGGGGACAGATACGCAGTATTTT.

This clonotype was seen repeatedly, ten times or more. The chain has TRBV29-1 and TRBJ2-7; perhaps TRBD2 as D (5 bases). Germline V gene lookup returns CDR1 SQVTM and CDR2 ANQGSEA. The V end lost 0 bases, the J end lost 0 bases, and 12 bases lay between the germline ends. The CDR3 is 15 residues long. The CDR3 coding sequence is TGCAGCGTTGAAGACACCGCTCGGGGCTCCTACGAGCAGTACTTC. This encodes CSVEDTARGSYEQYF.

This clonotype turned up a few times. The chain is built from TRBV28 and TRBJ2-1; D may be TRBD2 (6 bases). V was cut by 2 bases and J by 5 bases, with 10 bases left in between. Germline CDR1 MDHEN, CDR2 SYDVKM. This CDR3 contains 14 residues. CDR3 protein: CASSLIQRDNEQFF. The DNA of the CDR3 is TGTGCCAGCAGTTTAATCCAGCGGGACAATGAGCAGTTCTTC.

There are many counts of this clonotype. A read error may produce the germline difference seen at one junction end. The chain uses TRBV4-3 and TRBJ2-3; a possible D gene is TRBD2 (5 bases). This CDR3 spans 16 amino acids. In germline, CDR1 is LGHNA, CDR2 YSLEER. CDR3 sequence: CASSQEPGLSTDTQYF. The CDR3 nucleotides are TGTGCCAGCAGCCAAGAACCAGGACTCTCCACAGATACGCAGTATTTT.

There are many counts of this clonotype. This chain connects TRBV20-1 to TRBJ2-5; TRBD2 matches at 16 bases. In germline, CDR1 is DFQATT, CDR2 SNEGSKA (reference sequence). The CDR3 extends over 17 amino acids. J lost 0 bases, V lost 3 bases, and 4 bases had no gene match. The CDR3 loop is CSARPGLAGGYQETQYF. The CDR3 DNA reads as TGCAGTGCTAGGCCGGGACTAGCGGGAGGGTACCAAGAGACCCAGTACTTC.

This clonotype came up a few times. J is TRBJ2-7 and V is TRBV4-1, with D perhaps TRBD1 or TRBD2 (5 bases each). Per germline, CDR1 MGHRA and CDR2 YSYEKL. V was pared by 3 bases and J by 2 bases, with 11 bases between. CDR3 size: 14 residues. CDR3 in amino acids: CASSHRGGAYEQYF. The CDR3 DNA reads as TGCGCCAGCAGCCATCGGGGCGGCGCCTACGAGCAGTACTTC.

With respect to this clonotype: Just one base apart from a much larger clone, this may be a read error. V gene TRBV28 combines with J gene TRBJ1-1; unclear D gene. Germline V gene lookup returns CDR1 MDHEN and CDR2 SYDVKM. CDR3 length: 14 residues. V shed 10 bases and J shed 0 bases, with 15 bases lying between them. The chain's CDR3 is CAITSGSLNTEAFF. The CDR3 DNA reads TGTGCCATTACATCTGGGTCTTTGAACACTGAAGCTTTCTTT.

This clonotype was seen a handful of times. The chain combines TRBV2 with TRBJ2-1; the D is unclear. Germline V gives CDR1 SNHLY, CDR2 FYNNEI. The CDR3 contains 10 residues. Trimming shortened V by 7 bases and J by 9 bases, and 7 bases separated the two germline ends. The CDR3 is CASTAAEQFF. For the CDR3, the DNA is TGTGCCAGCACGGCCGCTGAGCAGTTCTTC.

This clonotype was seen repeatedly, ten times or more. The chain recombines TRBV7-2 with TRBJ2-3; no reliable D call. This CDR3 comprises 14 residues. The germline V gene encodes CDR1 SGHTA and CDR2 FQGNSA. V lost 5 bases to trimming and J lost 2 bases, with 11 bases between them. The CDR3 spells CASSHRFPTDTQYF. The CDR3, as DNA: TGTGCCAGCAGCCATCGGTTCCCCACAGATACGCAGTATTTT.

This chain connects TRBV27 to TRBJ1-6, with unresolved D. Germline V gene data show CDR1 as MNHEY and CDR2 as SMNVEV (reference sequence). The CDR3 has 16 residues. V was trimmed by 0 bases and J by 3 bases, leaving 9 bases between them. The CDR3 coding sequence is TGTGCCAGCAGTTTATCGATACAGCTCTATAATTCACCCCTCCACTTT. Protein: CASSLSIQLYNSPLHF.

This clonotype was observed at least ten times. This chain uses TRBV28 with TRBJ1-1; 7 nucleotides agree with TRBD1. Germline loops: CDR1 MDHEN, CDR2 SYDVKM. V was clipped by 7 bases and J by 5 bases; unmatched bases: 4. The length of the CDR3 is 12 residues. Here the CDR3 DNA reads TGTGCCAGCATTCTGACAGGGACTGAAGCTTTCTTT. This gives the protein CASILTGTEAFF.

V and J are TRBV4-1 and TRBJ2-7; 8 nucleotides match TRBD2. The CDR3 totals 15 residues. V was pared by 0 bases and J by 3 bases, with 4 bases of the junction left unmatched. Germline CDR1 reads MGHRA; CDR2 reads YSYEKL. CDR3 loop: CASSQDSLAGYEQYF. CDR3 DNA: TGCGCCAGCAGCCAAGACTCCCTAGCGGGCTACGAGCAGTACTTC.

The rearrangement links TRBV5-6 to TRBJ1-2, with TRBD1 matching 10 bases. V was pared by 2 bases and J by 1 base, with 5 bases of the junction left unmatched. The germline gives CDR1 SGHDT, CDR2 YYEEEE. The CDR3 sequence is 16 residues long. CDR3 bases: TGTGCCAGCAGCTTTCTCGGACAGGGGGTTAACTATGGCTACACCTTC. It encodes CASSFLGQGVNYGYTF.

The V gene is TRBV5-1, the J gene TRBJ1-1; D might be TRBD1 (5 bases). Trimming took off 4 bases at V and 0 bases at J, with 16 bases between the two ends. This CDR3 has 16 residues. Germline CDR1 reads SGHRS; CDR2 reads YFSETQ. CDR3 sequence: CASSPGVGAMNTEAFF. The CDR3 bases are TGCGCCAGCAGCCCCGGCGTTGGGGCGATGAACACTGAAGCTTTCTTT.

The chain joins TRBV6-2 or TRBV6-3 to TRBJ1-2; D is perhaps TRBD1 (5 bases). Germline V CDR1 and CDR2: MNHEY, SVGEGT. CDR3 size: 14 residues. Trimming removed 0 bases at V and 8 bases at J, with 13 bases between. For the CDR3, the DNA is TGTGCCAGCAGTTACTCCACCGGGACGAAGGGCTACACCTTC. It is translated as CASSYSTGTKGYTF.

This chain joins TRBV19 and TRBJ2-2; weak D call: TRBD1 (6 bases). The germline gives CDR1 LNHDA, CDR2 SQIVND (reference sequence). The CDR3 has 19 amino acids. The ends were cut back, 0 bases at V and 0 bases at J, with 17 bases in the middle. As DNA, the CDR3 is TGTGCCAGTAGTATAGACCCCCCGACAGGCCCTACGAACACCGGGGAGCTGTTTTTT. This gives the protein CASSIDPPTGPTNTGELFF.